One and the same sample provided the 13 T cell receptor beta chains below, sequenced in a study of blood T cells in healthy people across ages. PCR was performed a second time for roughly 7 to 12 cycles using a sample-barcoded 5' primer and a J-beta primer mix. TCRdb itself ran the 5' RACE reads through MiXCR, one entry per CDR3 protein. The sample has hundreds of thousands of distinct CDR3 sequences, about 42% seen once. Sequenced input: blood. The receptors come from an older woman in good health.

This clonotype appeared a few times. CDR3 region: CAWSGRSNSPLHF. The CDR3 DNA sequence: TGTGCCTGGAGCGGCAGGTCGAACTCACCCCTCCACTTT. The chain joins TRBV30 to TRBJ1-6; no definite D call. CDR1 and CDR2 from the germline V gene are GTSNPN and SVGIG (reference sequence). CDR3 size: 13 residues. The V and J ends lost 3 bases and 10 bases respectively, with 13 bases between them.

Of note for this clonotype: The DNA is omitted, as the CDR3 cannot be located on it reliably, and the CDR3 follows TCRdb's listing. V and J are TRBV7-3 and TRBJ2-3; TRBD2 is the table's D call, not checked against the DNA. CDR1 SGHTA and CDR2 FQGTGA come from the germline V gene. The CDR3 numbers 20 amino acids, ends counted. The CDR3 sequence: CASSLNTDSGTSDEQIRSIF.

For this clonotype: A much larger clone differs by one base, so this may be a read error. This chain links TRBV20-1 with TRBJ2-7, with 9 bases fitting TRBD2. After removal of 7 bases from V and 7 bases from J, the junction contained 11 bases not matched to a gene. This CDR3 has 13 amino acids. Germline V CDR1 and CDR2: DFQATT, SNEGSKA (reference sequence). The CDR3: CSVLAGGWNEQYF. For the CDR3, the DNA is TGCAGTGTTTTGGCGGGAGGGTGGAATGAGCAGTACTTC.

This clonotype was counted between two and nine times. The chain couples TRBV11-2 to TRBJ2-7; D gene uncertain. The CDR3 has 18 residues. The V and J ends lost 4 bases and 0 bases respectively, with 22 bases between them. The germline V gene has CDR1 SGHAT and CDR2 FQNNGV. In DNA, the CDR3 is TGTGCCAGCAGCTCCACCTATCAGTTCCTTCAACGCTCCTACGAGCAGTACTTC. Translation gives CASSSTYQFLQRSYEQYF. The complete variable domain, with remaining parts taken from reference TRBV11-2 and TRBJ2-7, reads EAGVAQSPRYKIIEKRQSVAFWCNPISGHATLYWYQQILGQGPKLLIQFQNNGVVDDSQLPKDRFSAERLKGVDSTLKIQPAKLEDSAVYLCASSSTYQFLQRSYEQYFGPGTRLTVT.

The CDR3 DNA sequence: TGTGCCACCCCTCAGGCAGGCTCGGACACAGATACGCAGTATTTT. Amino acid sequence: CATPQAGSDTDTQYF. The J gene is TRBJ2-3, the V gene TRBV2; D unclear. CDR3 length: 15 residues. The germline CDR1 and CDR2 sequences are SNHLY and FYNNEI. V was trimmed by 10 bases and J by 2 bases, leaving 19 bases between them. Full variable domain (rest looked up from reference TRBV2 and TRBJ2-3): EPEVTQTPSHQVTQMGQEVILRCVPISNHLYFYWYRQILGQKVEFLVSFYNNEISEKSEIFDDQFSVERPDGSNFTLKIRSTKLEDSAMYFCATPQAGSDTDTQYFGPGTRLTVL.

This clonotype has a count of ten or more. The junction differs from germline at one of its ends, possibly a read error. V and J are TRBV5-1 and TRBJ2-5; tentative D call: TRBD2 (5 bases). The germline V gene encodes CDR1 SGHRS and CDR2 YFSETQ. The CDR3 runs to 12 residues. CDR3 bases: TGTGCCAGCAGCTTAGAGGGAGAGACCCAGTACTTC. Translation: CASSLEGETQYF. Together with reference TRBV5-1 and TRBJ2-5, the CDR3 gives the full variable domain: KAGVTQTPRYLIKTRGQQVTLSCSPISGHRSVSWYQQTPGQGLQFLFEYFSETQRNKGNFPGRFSGRQFSNSRSEMNVSTLELGDSALYLCASSLEGETQYFGPGTRLLVL.

This clonotype was detected only once. The genes are TRBV11-2 and TRBJ1-6; TRBD1 matches 12 bases. The J segment lost 8 bases and the V segment lost 6 bases, leaving 5 bases of the junction unmatched. The germline V gene encodes CDR1 SGHAT and CDR2 FQNNGV. There are 15 residues in the CDR3. The CDR3 DNA sequence: TGTGCCAGCAGAGGGACAGGGGGCGGTGATTCACCCCTCCACTTT. Translated, it gives CASRGTGGGDSPLHF.

This clonotype was counted only a few times. This rearrangement joins TRBV20-1 to TRBJ2-3; 7 nucleotides agree with TRBD2. The CDR3 is 16 residues long. Per germline, CDR1 DFQATT and CDR2 SNEGSKA (reference sequence). The ends lost 3 bases at V and 4 bases at J; junction bases unmatched: 13. CDR3 loop: CSASSPSREGPDTQYF. CDR3 in DNA: TGCAGTGCTAGCTCGCCTTCCAGGGAGGGTCCAGATACGCAGTATTTT.

This clonotype was observed a single time. The rearrangement joins TRBV19 to TRBJ1-2; no definite D call. The ends were cut back, 5 bases at V and 5 bases at J, with 9 bases in the middle. The CDR3 has 12 residues. Germline V gene data show CDR1 as LNHDA and CDR2 as SQIVND (reference sequence). The CDR3 sequence: CASSWRAYGYTF. CDR3 coding DNA: TGTGCCAGTAGTTGGAGAGCTTATGGCTACACCTTC.

This clonotype was seen at least ten times. DNA for the CDR3: TGTGCCAGCATCTTACGAGGGACCCAGTACTTC. Protein sequence: CASILRGTQYF. The rearrangement links TRBV12-3 or TRBV12-4 to TRBJ2-5; no clear D gene. CDR3 length: 11 residues. The germline V and J ends were trimmed by 7 bases and 7 bases, with 10 bases remaining between them.

The V and J genes are TRBV2 and TRBJ2-1; D may correspond to TRBD1 or TRBD2 (5 bases each). V was pared by 3 bases and J by 13 bases, with 13 bases between. The germline CDR1 and CDR2 sequences are SNHLY and FYNNEI. This CDR3 spans 12 amino acids. Here the CDR3 DNA reads TGTGCCAGCAGTGACGGGGCGGAGACCCAGTTCTTC. Translating gives CASSDGAETQFF. The entire variable domain, with the rest obtained from reference TRBV2 and TRBJ2-1, is as follows: EPEVTQTPSHQVTQMGQEVILRCVPISNHLYFYWYRQILGQKVEFLVSFYNNEISEKSEIFDDQFSVERPDGSNFTLKIRSTKLEDSAMYFCASSDGAETQFFGPGTRLTVL.

The V call is TRBV29-1, the J call TRBJ1-3, with a tentative D call TRBD1 (6 bases). CDR1 is SQVTM and CDR2 is ANQGSEA in the germline V gene. This CDR3 region has 14 residues. The V gene lost 4 bases and the J gene lost 2 bases, with 12 bases spanning the gap. The CDR3 here is CSVAPQGAGNTIYF. CDR3 DNA: TGCAGCGTTGCACCACAGGGCGCTGGAAACACCATATATTTT.

This clonotype showed up just a few times. The rearrangement links TRBV20-1 to TRBJ1-5, with D perhaps matching TRBD1 (5 bases). The CDR3 runs to 15 residues. Trimming pared 0 bases from V and 4 bases from J, leaving 13 bases between. Germline CDR1 and CDR2: DFQATT and SNEGSKA (reference sequence). DNA for the CDR3: TGCAGTGCTAGAGAGTTGGGGGGAGGAAATCAGCCCCAGCATTTT. It is translated as CSARELGGGNQPQHF.